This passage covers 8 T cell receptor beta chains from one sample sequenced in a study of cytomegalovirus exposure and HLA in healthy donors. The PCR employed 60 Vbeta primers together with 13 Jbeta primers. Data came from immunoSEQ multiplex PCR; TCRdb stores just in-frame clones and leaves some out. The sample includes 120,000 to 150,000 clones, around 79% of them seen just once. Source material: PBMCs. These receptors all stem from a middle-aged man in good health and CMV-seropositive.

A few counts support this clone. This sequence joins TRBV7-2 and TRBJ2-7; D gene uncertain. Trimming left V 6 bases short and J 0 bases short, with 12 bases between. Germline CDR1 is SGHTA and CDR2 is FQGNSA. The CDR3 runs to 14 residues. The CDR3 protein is CASSFQLNSYEQYF. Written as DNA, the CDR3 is TGTGCCAGCAGTTTTCAACTTAACTCCTACGAGCAGTACTTC.

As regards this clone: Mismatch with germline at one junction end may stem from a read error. The CDR3 region has the DNA TGTGCCAGCAGCTCGACAGTTATCCAAGGGACCCAGTACTTC. Translating gives CASSSTVIQGTQYF. V is TRBV6-5 and J is TRBJ2-5, with D perhaps TRBD1 (5 bases). CDR1 MNHEY and CDR2 SVGAGI come from the germline V gene. The CDR3 contains 14 residues.

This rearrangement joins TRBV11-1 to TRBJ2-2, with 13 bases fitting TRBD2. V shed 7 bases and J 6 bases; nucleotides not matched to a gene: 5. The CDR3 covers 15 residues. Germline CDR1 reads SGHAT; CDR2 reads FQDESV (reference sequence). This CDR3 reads CASKQLAGGSGELFF. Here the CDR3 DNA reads TGTGCCAGCAAGCAACTAGCGGGAGGGTCCGGGGAGCTGTTTTTT.

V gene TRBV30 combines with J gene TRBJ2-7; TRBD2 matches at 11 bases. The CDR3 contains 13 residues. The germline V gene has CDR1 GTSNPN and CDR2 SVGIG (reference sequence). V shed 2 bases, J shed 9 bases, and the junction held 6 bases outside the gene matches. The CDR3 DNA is TGTGCCTGGAGTAAACTAGCGGGAGAGGTGCAGTACTTC. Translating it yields CAWSKLAGEVQYF.

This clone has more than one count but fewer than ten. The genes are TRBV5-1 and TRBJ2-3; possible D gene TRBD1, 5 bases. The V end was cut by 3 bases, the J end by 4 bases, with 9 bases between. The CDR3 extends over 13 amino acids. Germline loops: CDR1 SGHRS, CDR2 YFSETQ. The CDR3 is CASSSWGADTQYF. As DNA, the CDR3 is TGCGCCAGCAGCTCATGGGGCGCAGATACGCAGTATTTT.

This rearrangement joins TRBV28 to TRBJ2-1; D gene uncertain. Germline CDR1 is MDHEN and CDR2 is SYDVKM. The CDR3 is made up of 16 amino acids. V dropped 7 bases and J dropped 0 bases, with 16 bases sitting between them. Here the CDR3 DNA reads TGTGCCAGCACTCCGAGAGGCAGTCGCTCCTACAATGAGCAGTTCTTC. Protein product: CASTPRGSRSYNEQFF. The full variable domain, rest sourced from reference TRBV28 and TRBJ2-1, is DVKVTQSSRYLVKRTGEKVFLECVQDMDHENMFWYRQDPGLGLRLIYFSYDVKMKEKGDIPEGYSVSREKKERFSLILESASTNQTSMYLCASTPRGSRSYNEQFFGPGTRLTVL.

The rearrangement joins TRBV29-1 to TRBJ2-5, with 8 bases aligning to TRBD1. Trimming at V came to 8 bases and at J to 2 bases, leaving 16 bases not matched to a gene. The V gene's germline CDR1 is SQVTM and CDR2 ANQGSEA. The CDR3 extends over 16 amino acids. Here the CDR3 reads CSPMEADREGQETQYF. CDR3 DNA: TGCAGCCCCATGGAGGCGGACAGGGAAGGTCAAGAGACCCAGTACTTC.

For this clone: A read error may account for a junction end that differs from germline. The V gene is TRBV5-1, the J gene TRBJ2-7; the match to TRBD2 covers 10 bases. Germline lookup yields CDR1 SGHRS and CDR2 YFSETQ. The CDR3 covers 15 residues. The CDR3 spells CASGLALAGIYEQYF. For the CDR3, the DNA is TGCGCCAGCGGCTTGGCACTAGCGGGGATCTACGAGCAGTACTTC.